This T cell receptor (beta chain) originates from a study of blood T cell repertoires in COVID-19. In the original workflow: Estimated nucleated cell counts came from reference gene primer amplification. Profiling relied on immunoSEQ multiplex PCR, and the TCRdb table lists in-frame clones only, not all of them. The V and J calls and clone size are taken from that table; D and trimming were inferred from the DNA. The repertoire holds tens of thousands of clones, with roughly four fifths as singletons. Germline V gene sequence: CDR1 SGHNT, CDR2 YYREEE (reference sequence). Germline trimming cut 6 bases from V and 10 bases from J; bases unmatched to any gene: 6. The CDR3 totals 13 residues.

The receptor's source is a woman aged 60 to 75 with acute or convalescent COVID-19. Sequencing input: peripheral blood. V and J are TRBV5-4 and TRBJ2-1; 11 bases align to TRBD1. CDR3 residues: CASTPDRGQEQFF. CDR3 nucleotide sequence: TGTGCCAGCACCCCGGACAGGGGGCAAGAGCAGTTCTTC.